The rows below give T cell receptor beta chains drawn from one sample of a study of OX40 agonist ivuxolimab in advanced cancers. The repertoire was sequenced with immunoSEQ multiplex PCR; TCRdb's copy has only in-frame clones and lacks some. Of 65,000 to 95,000 clones in the sample, over 75% were seen once. Source: CD4+ or CD8+ T cells sorted from blood, taken in a trial of the OX40 agonist ivuxolimab. These receptors originate from an adult with an advanced solid tumor such as melanoma, head and neck, liver or kidney cancer. CDR3s leave out the opening cysteine and the closing phenylalanine or tryptophan.

CDR3	V
ASSLLPEGGYT	TRBV5-4
ASSLSSTGLPGANVLT	TRBV7-3
ASSQGPSNTQY	TRBV4-3
ASSILPRGGVSNQPQH	TRBV19
ASSVAGGTTGELF	TRBV7-3
ASSGAGGSGNTIY	TRBV2
ASSQAPRGRFYGYT	TRBV4-1
ASSLGGVGTDTQY	TRBV5-4
ASSVEQGAGNTIY	TRBV9
ASSFDRGGTEAF	TRBV5-1
ASSLDPVGSPLH	TRBV5-6
ASSPGLARTGELF	TRBV9
ASSLRGGRQGAVNTEAF	TRBV7-3
AWRTYRDREQETQY	TRBV30
ASSELLGSLGGYT	TRBV2
ASSQGASGGSSYEQY	TRBV4-2
ASTLGRPNSPLH	TRBV27
ASSVEVEDYGYT	TRBV9
ASSRRGFSGANVLT	TRBV28
ASSVGLNTEAF	TRBV19
ASRVPKSVGTDTQY	TRBV5-8
AWSRAGRDTEAF	TRBV30
AWRTSGSSTDTQY	TRBV30
ASSQEDWTSGSWADTQY	TRBV4-3
ASSQDADRTYNEQF	TRBV4-3